Below are 5 T cell receptor beta chains sequenced from a single sample in a study of blood T cell repertoires in COVID-19. Only in-frame clones appear in the TCRdb table, and some are missing; sequencing was by immunoSEQ multiplex PCR. The table has roughly 120,000 clones, 80% to 90% seen once. The specimen was peripheral blood. Receptors originate from a woman aged 70-85 years with acute or convalescent COVID-19.

This chain uses TRBV3-1 (or the pseudogene TRBV3-2) with TRBJ1-2; TRBD1 is a possible D gene (5 bases). Germline loops: CDR1 LGHDT, CDR2 YNNKEL (reference sequence). This CDR3 comprises 14 residues. With 0 bases removed from V and 7 bases from J, the gap between germline ends came to 12 bases. The CDR3, as DNA: TGTGCCAGCAGCCAAGACCCACGGGACTCTGGCTACACCTTC. Its translation: CASSQDPRDSGYTF.

The chain joins TRBV28 to TRBJ1-1; D gene uncertain. The V end was cut by 2 bases, the J end by 11 bases, with 9 bases between. The CDR3 spans 11 residues. Looked up from germline, CDR1 is MDHEN and CDR2 is SYDVKM. CDR3 region: CASSLRVRAFF. The CDR3 coding sequence is TGTGCCAGCAGTTTACGGGTGCGGGCTTTCTTT. Full variable domain (remainder filled in from reference TRBV28 and TRBJ1-1): DVKVTQSSRYLVKRTGEKVFLECVQDMDHENMFWYRQDPGLGLRLIYFSYDVKMKEKGDIPEGYSVSREKKERFSLILESASTNQTSMYLCASSLRVRAFFGQGTRLTVV.

The rearrangement links TRBV6-5 to TRBJ1-1, with D tentatively TRBD1 (6 bases). CDR3 length equals 14 residues. Deletions cut 2 bases from V and 0 bases from J, with 7 bases between. Germline V lookup: CDR1 MNHEY, CDR2 SVGAGI. The CDR3 protein is CASSYGTLNTEAFF. CDR3 DNA sequence: TGTGCCAGCAGTTACGGGACACTGAACACTGAAGCTTTCTTT.

This clone is a singleton in its sample. This sequence joins TRBV5-1 and TRBJ1-1; D gene unclear. The CDR3 has 14 amino acids. Germline V gene data show CDR1 as SGHRS and CDR2 as YFSETQ. Trimming stripped 4 bases from V and 8 bases from J, with 18 bases between. CDR3 sequence reads: CASSPAGEGFEAFF. The CDR3 DNA follows: TGCGCCAGCAGCCCGGCCGGGGAGGGATTCGAAGCTTTCTTT.

The genes are TRBV4-1 and TRBJ2-3; TRBD1 is a possible D gene (6 bases). Trimming shortened V by 1 base and J by 2 bases, and 16 bases separated the two germline ends. The CDR3 is 17 residues long. The germline V gene encodes CDR1 MGHRA and CDR2 YSYEKL. CDR3 coding DNA: TGCGCCAGCAGCCAAGGTCTATACAGGGTCACCACAGATACGCAGTATTTT. Translating it yields CASSQGLYRVTTDTQYF.